The rows below give T cell receptor beta chains drawn from one sample of a study of blood T cell repertoires in COVID-19. Sequencing was performed with immunoSEQ multiplex PCR; in TCRdb, only in-frame clones are kept and a portion is missing. The table shows approximately 240,000 clones, with around 83% occurring only once. The sample comprised PBMCs or T cells enriched from blood (not recorded which). The receptor source for this set is a woman aged 40 to 50 with acute COVID-19. The CDR3 runs from the conserved cysteine through the conserved F or W. D genes are given only for firm matches. Clone sizes are given selectively: once, few, many, or a class where the clone is expanded.

d_gene	v_gene	j_gene	abundance	CDR3aa	CDR3nt
TRBD1	TRBV7-9	TRBJ2-3	.	CASSFRDRGTDTQYF	TGTGCCAGCAGCTTCCGGGACAGGGGAACAGATACGCAGTATTTT
TRBD1	TRBV4-2	TRBJ2-5	.	CASSPTGGVRTLWETQYF	TGTGCCAGCAGCCCGACAGGGGGCGTTCGAACCCTCTGGGAGACCCAGTACTTC
.	TRBV5-1	TRBJ2-7	.	CASSGRDGPNSYEQYF	TGCGCCAGCAGCGGGCGGGACGGACCCAACTCCTACGAGCAGTACTTC
.	TRBV28	TRBJ2-1	.	CASRAVWRNSYNEQFF	TGTGCCAGCAGGGCAGTGTGGCGGAACTCCTACAATGAGCAGTTCTTC
TRBD2	TRBV18	TRBJ2-5	.	CASSPGLEETQYF	TGTGCCAGCTCACCAGGACTAGAGGAGACCCAGTACTTC
TRBD1	TRBV11-2	TRBJ1-1	.	CASSHYRGRTEAFF	TGTGCCAGCAGTCATTACAGGGGGCGCACTGAAGCTTTCTTT
TRBD2	TRBV30	TRBJ2-2	.	CALARELIGELFF	TGTGCCTTGGCGCGGGAGCTTATCGGGGAGCTGTTTTTT
.	TRBV10-1	TRBJ2-2	.	CASSESTGKGTNTGELFF	TGCGCCAGCAGTGAGTCTACAGGGAAGGGAACAAACACCGGGGAGCTGTTTTTT
TRBD2	TRBV9	TRBJ2-3	.	CASSVEGSGGDSSTDTQYF	TGTGCCAGCAGCGTAGAGGGTAGCGGGGGGGATTCTAGCACAGATACGCAGTATTTT
.	TRBV5-1	TRBJ2-1	.	CASSLEGLGQFF	TGCGCCAGCAGCTTGGAAGGACTGGGGCAGTTCTTC
.	TRBV5-1	TRBJ2-1	.	CASRSGDNEQFF	TGCGCCAGCAGATCGGGGGACAATGAGCAGTTCTTC
.	TRBV5-1	TRBJ2-3	.	CASSLPQTGTDTQYF	TGCGCCAGCAGCTTGCCCCAAACAGGCACAGATACGCAGTATTTT
.	TRBV9	TRBJ2-7	.	CASSASGGPSSYEQYF	TGTGCCAGCAGCGCCTCCGGGGGACCTAGCTCCTACGAGCAGTACTTC
TRBD1	TRBV19	TRBJ1-1	.	CAISRTGRTEAFF	TGTGCCATTTCCCGGACAGGGAGGACTGAAGCTTTCTTT
.	TRBV19	TRBJ2-2	.	CASSSSGTGELFF	TGTGCCAGCTCATCAAGCGGGACCGGGGAGCTGTTTTTT
.	TRBV10-3	TRBJ2-7	.	CAISELGGQYF	TGTGCCATCAGTGAGTTGGGGGGGCAGTACTTC
.	TRBV5-6	TRBJ1-5	once	CASSRQDQPQHF	TGTGCCAGCAGCCGACAGGATCAGCCCCAGCATTTT
.	TRBV28	TRBJ2-6	once	CASKGGSGANVLTF	TGTGCCAGTAAAGGGGGCTCTGGGGCCAACGTCCTGACTTTC
.	TRBV7-9	TRBJ1-2	.	CASSLIQGEPNYGYTF	TGTGCCAGCAGCTTGATACAGGGCGAGCCTAACTATGGCTACACCTTC
TRBD2	TRBV6-2/TRBV6-3	TRBJ2-1	.	CASSSLAGVVNEQFF	TGTGCCAGCAGTTCTCTAGCGGGGGTGGTCAATGAGCAGTTCTTC
TRBD1	TRBV4-3	TRBJ1-5	.	CASSQGTGGRSNQPQHF	TGCGCCAGCAGCCAAGGGACAGGGGGCCGGAGCAATCAGCCCCAGCATTTT
TRBD2	TRBV5-1	TRBJ2-3	.	CASSRMGLAEVEGTDTQYF	TGCGCCAGCAGCCGTATGGGACTAGCGGAAGTAGAGGGAACAGATACGCAGTATTTT
.	TRBV24-1	TRBJ2-3	once	CATSDWAHKSNTQYF	TGTGCCACCAGTGATTGGGCCCATAAATCGAATACGCAGTATTTT
TRBD1	TRBV6-6	TRBJ1-5	.	CASNTGQGNQPQHF	TGTGCCAGCAACACGGGACAGGGTAATCAGCCCCAGCATTTT
TRBD1	TRBV28	TRBJ2-7	.	CASSPSGQGGYEQYF	TGTGCCAGCAGTCCCTCGGGACAGGGGGGTTACGAGCAGTACTTC
TRBD1	TRBV19	TRBJ2-2	few	CASSPMDRGTGELFF	TGTGCCAGTAGTCCTATGGACAGGGGCACCGGGGAGCTGTTTTTT
TRBD1	TRBV6-5	TRBJ1-4	.	CASTRDRGFEKLFF	TGTGCCAGCACCCGGGACAGGGGGTTTGAAAAACTGTTTTTT
TRBD1	TRBV6-2/TRBV6-3	TRBJ1-2	once	CASSYSGQIYGYTF	TGTGCCAGCAGTTACTCGGGACAGATTTATGGCTACACCTTC
TRBD2	TRBV7-2	TRBJ2-5	once	CASSQTGRGETQYF	TGTGCCAGCAGCCAAACCGGGAGGGGAGAGACCCAGTACTTC
.	TRBV19	TRBJ1-2	.	CASRALIRLKEDGYTF	TGTGCCAGTAGAGCCCTCATTCGCCTCAAGGAGGATGGCTACACCTTC
.	TRBV7-2	TRBJ1-5	.	CASSLVGGPQHF	TGTGCCAGCAGCTTAGTAGGAGGGCCCCAGCATTTT
TRBD1	TRBV27	TRBJ1-5	.	CASSSTGGSNQPQHF	TGTGCCAGCAGTTCCACAGGGGGCAGCAATCAGCCCCAGCATTTT
.	TRBV7-9	TRBJ2-7	.	CASSSDYLSYEQYF	TGTGCCAGCAGCTCGGACTATCTTTCCTACGAGCAGTACTTC
.	TRBV10-1	TRBJ2-7	once	CASSETGTEQYF	TGCGCCAGCAGTGAGACAGGAACCGAGCAGTACTTC
TRBD1	TRBV28	TRBJ1-6	.	CASSSPPGQGRYNSPLHF	TGTGCCAGCAGTTCACCCCCGGGACAGGGCCGCTATAATTCACCCCTCCACTTT
TRBD1	TRBV3-1/TRBV3-2	TRBJ1-2	.	CASSRRDLGTGGHFYGYTF	TGTGCCAGCAGCCGAAGAGACCTCGGGACAGGGGGCCATTTCTATGGCTACACCTTC
TRBD1	TRBV30	TRBJ2-7	.	CAWRQQGAGYEQYF	TGTGCCTGGAGGCAACAGGGGGCGGGCTACGAGCAGTACTTC
.	TRBV3-1/TRBV3-2	TRBJ1-3	once	CASSQVRVTGNTIYF	TGTGCCAGCAGCCAAGTCAGGGTTACTGGAAACACCATATATTTT
TRBD1	TRBV28	TRBJ2-7	.	CASARQGKNYEQYF	TGTGCCAGCGCTCGACAGGGCAAAAACTACGAGCAGTACTTC
TRBD2	TRBV9	TRBJ2-1	.	CASSAIKGLAGYNEQFF	TGTGCCAGCAGCGCTATAAAAGGACTAGCGGGGTACAATGAGCAGTTCTTC
.	TRBV7-3	TRBJ2-3	.	CASSLFAGATDTQYF	TGTGCCAGCAGCTTATTCGCGGGGGCCACAGATACGCAGTATTTT
TRBD1	TRBV5-4	TRBJ1-6	few	CASAASTGSFSPLHF	TGTGCCAGCGCGGCGTCGACAGGGTCGTTTTCACCCCTCCACTTT
.	TRBV28	TRBJ1-2	.	CASSPGQPDSSGYTF	TGTGCCAGCAGCCCCGGACAACCCGATTCCTCGGGCTACACCTTC
.	TRBV3-1/TRBV3-2	TRBJ1-2	once	CASSQGTTVLNYGYTF	TGTGCCAGCAGCCAAGGTACAACAGTCCTTAACTATGGCTACACCTTC
.	TRBV2	TRBJ1-1	once	CASRRGSGGNTEAFF	TGTGCCAGCAGAAGGGGTTCGGGGGGAAACACTGAAGCTTTCTTT
TRBD2	TRBV11-1	TRBJ2-1	.	CASSHGTSGTHEQFF	TGTGCCAGCAGCCACGGGACTAGCGGGACCCATGAGCAGTTCTTC
TRBD1	TRBV11-2	TRBJ2-3	once	CASSLDPSGGSTDTQYF	TGTGCCAGCAGCTTAGATCCATCAGGGGGAAGCACAGATACGCAGTATTTT
TRBD1	TRBV5-8	TRBJ1-5	once	CASSLRQGDQPQHF	TGTGCCAGCAGCTTACGACAGGGGGATCAGCCCCAGCATTTT
.	TRBV30	TRBJ1-5	.	CAWSGGGNPSVGNQPQHF	TGTGCCTGGAGTGGGGGAGGGAACCCTTCCGTAGGCAATCAGCCCCAGCATTTT
.	TRBV2	TRBJ1-2	.	CASSEDPTGFNGYTF	TGTGCCAGCAGTGAAGACCCCACAGGGTTCAATGGCTACACCTTC
.	TRBV7-2	TRBJ1-5	.	CASSFLGAGQPQHF	TGTGCCAGCAGCTTCTTAGGGGCCGGCCAGCCCCAGCATTTT
.	TRBV6-5	TRBJ1-2	.	CASSYSIAPFAYGYTF	TGTGCCAGCAGTTACTCGATAGCCCCTTTTGCCTATGGCTACACCTTC
TRBD1	TRBV6-1	TRBJ1-6	.	CASSVGTGAYNSPLHF	TGTGCCAGCAGTGTTGGGACAGGGGCCTATAATTCACCCCTCCACTTT